This T cell receptor beta chain was profiled in a study of CD8+ T cells in alopecia areata. Study summary: Treated patients were given oral tofacitinib, which was dosed at 5 to 10 mg twice daily. Treatment ran 6 to 18 months, with 6 months of follow-up afterward.

The V gene's germline CDR1 is SGDLS and CDR2 YYNGEE. This CDR3 is built from 13 residues. V dropped 2 bases and J dropped 7 bases, with 12 bases sitting between them. The sequencing template was cDNA reverse transcribed from extracted RNA. Assay used: immunoSEQ multiplex PCR; TCRdb lists only in-frame clones, some missing. The data hold 150,000 to 200,000 clones, with over 50% observed a single time. Lesional scalp punch biopsies and peripheral blood came from alopecia areata patients. Here the sequenced sample was CD4+ T cells sorted from blood, taken at week 0. This clonotype was obtained from a human donor with alopecia areata. This chain links TRBV9 with TRBJ2-5; D may be TRBD2 (7 bases). CDR3 nucleotide sequence: TGTGCCAGCAGCGTCGGGGGGCAGGCGACCCAGTACTTC. Translated: CASSVGGQATQYF. The full variable domain, its missing parts supplied by reference TRBV9 and TRBJ2-5, is DSGVTQTPKHLITATGQRVTLRCSPRSGDLSVYWYQQSLDQGLQFLIQYYNGEERAKGNILERFSAQQFPDLHSELNLSSLELGDSALYFCASSVGGQATQYFGPGTRLLVL.